This entry features one T cell receptor (beta chain) sequence. Its cognate antigen is unknown. Compared with germline, one end of the junction differs, possibly owing to a read error. The germline gives CDR1 SGHTA, CDR2 FQGTGA. The CDR3 covers 12 residues. These data come from a study of cytomegalovirus exposure and HLA in healthy donors. At the level of the study: There were some 400 genotyped donors. Of these, about 81% fell in the genetic ancestry cluster associated with self-reported Caucasian donors.

General study points: Using a false discovery rate of 0.05, a later analysis showed that 16,951 TCR beta sequences were associated with HLA alleles. Data from an earlier analysis indicated that most TCR beta V segments were productive either about 90% or about 30% of the time.

PCR employed 60 Vbeta and 13 Jbeta primers. How the authors handled the data: Counted up in a later analysis, unique TCR beta chains came to about 80 million, with some 11 million shared. Repertoires were generated with immunoSEQ multiplex PCR, while TCRdb's copy carries only in-frame clones and drops some. That table supplies the V and J calls and clone size; D and trimming were determined from the DNA. The table lists 100,000 to 150,000 clones, approximately 80% of them singletons. The chain is built from TRBV7-3 and TRBJ1-1, with unresolved D. The receptor was derived from a man aged 30 to 39 in good health and CMV-seronegative. Sequences were obtained from PBMCs. The CDR3 reads CASGFQNTEAFF. CDR3 bases: TGTGCCAGCGGCTTTCAGAACACTGAAGCTTTCTTT.